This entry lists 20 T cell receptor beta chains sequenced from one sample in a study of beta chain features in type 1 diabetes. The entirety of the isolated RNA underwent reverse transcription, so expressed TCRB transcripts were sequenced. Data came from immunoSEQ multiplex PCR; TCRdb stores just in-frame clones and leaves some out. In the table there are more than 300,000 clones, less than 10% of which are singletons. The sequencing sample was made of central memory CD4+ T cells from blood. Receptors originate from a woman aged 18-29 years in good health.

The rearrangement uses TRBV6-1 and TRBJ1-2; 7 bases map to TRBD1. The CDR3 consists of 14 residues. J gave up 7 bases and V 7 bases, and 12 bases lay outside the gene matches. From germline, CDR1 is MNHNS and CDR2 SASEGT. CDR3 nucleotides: TGTGCCAGCACCCCAGATGACAGGGTAATTGGCTACACCTTC. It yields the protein CASTPDDRVIGYTF.

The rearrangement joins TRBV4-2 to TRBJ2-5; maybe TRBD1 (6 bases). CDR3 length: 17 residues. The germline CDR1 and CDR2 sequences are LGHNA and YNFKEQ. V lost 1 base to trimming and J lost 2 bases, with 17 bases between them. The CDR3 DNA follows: TGTGCCAGCAGCCAAGGAACAGGGAAAGGGGAGCAAGAGACCCAGTACTTC. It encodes CASSQGTGKGEQETQYF.

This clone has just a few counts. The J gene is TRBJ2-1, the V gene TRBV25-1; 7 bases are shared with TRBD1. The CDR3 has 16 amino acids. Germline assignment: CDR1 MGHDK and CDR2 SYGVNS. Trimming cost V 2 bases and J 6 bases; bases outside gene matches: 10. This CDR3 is CASSELTGVPINEQFF. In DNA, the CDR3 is TGTGCCAGCAGTGAACTTACAGGGGTTCCTATCAATGAGCAGTTCTTC.

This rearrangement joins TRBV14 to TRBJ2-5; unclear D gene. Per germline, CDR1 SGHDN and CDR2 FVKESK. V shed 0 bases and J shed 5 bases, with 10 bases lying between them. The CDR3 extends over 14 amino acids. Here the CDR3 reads CASSQDIAAETQYF. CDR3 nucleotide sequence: TGTGCCAGCAGCCAAGATATAGCTGCTGAGACCCAGTACTTC.

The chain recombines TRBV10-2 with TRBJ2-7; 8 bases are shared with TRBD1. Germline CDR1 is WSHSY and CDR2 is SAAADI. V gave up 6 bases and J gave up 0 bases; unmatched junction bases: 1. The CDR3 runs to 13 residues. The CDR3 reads CASSTGGSYEQYF. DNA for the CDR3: TGCGCCAGCAGCACAGGGGGCTCCTACGAGCAGTACTTC.

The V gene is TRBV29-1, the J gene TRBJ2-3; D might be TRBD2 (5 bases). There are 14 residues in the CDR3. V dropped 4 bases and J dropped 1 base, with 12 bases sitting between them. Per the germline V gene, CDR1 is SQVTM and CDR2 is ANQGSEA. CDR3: CSVGGRVGTDTQYF. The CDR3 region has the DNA TGCAGCGTTGGTGGGCGGGTGGGCACAGATACGCAGTATTTT.

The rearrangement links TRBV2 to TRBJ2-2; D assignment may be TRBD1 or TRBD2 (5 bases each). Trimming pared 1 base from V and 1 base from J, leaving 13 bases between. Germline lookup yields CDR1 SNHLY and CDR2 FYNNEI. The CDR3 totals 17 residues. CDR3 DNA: TGTGCCAGCAGTGAAGGAAACCCGGGACGGAACACCGGGGAGCTGTTTTTT. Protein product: CASSEGNPGRNTGELFF.

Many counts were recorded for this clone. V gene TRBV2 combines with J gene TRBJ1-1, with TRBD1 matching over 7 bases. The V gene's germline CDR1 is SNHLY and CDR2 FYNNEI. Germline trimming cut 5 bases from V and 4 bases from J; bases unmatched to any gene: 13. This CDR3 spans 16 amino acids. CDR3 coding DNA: TGTGCCAGCAGTAAGGACAGGACAGTGATGGGCACTGAAGCTTTCTTT. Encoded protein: CASSKDRTVMGTEAFF. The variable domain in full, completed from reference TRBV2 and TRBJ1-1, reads EPEVTQTPSHQVTQMGQEVILRCVPISNHLYFYWYRQILGQKVEFLVSFYNNEISEKSEIFDDQFSVERPDGSNFTLKIRSTKLEDSAMYFCASSKDRTVMGTEAFFGQGTRLTVV.

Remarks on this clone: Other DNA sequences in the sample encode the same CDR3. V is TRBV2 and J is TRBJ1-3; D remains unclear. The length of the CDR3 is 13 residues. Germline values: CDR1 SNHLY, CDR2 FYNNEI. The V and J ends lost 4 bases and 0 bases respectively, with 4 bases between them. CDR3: CASSGSSGNTIYF. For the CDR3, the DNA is TGTGCCAGCAGTGGGAGCTCTGGAAACACCATATATTTT.

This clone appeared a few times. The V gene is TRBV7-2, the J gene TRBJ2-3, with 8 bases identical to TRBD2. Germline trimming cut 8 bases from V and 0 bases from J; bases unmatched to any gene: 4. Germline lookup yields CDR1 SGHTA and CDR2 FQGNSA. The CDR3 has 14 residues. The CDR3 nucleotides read TGTGCCAGCTTGTCGGGGGGGAGCACAGATACGCAGTATTTT. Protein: CASLSGGSTDTQYF.

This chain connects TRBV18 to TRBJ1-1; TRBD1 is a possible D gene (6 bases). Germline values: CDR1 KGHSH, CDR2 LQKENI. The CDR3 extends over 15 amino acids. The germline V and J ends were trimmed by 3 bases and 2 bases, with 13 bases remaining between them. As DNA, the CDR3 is TGTGCCAGCTCACCGATAGGGGGATATAACACTGAAGCTTTCTTT. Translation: CASSPIGGYNTEAFF.

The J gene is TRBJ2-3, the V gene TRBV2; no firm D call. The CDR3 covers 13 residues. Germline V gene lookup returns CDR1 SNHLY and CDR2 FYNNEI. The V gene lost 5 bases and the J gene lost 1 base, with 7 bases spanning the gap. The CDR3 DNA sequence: TGTGCCAGCAGTAGCCAGGGCACAGATACGCAGTATTTT. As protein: CASSSQGTDTQYF.

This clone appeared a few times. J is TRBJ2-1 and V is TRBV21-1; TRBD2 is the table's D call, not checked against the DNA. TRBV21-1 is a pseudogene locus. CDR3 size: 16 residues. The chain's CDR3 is CASEFGAGGPYNEQFF. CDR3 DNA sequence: TGTGCCAGCGAGTTTGGGGCGGGAGGGCCCTACAATGAGCAGTTCTTC.

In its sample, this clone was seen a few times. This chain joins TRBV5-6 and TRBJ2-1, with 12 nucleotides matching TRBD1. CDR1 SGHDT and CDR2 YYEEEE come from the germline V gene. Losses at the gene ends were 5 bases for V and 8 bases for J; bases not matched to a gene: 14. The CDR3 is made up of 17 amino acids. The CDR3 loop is CASSYTTGTGGADEQFF. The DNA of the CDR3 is TGTGCCAGCAGTTACACCACCGGGACAGGGGGCGCAGATGAGCAGTTCTTC. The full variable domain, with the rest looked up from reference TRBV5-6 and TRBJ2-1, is DAGVTQSPTHLIKTRGQQVTLRCSPKSGHDTVSWYQQALGQGPQFIFQYYEEEERQRGNFPDRFSGHQFPNYSSELNVNALLLGDSALYLCASSYTTGTGGADEQFFGPGTRLTVL.

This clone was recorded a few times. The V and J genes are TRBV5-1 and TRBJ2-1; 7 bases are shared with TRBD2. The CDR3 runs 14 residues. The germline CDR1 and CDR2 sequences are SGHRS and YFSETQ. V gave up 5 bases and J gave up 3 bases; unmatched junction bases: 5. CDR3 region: CASSLAEIYNEQFF. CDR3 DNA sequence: TGCGCCAGCAGTCTAGCGGAGATCTACAATGAGCAGTTCTTC.

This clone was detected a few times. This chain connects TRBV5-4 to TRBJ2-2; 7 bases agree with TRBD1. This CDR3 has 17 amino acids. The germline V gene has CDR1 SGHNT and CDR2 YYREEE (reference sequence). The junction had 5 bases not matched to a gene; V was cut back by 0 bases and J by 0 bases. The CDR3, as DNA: TGTGCCAGCAGCTTGGGAGGGGGCCAACCGAACACCGGGGAGCTGTTTTTT. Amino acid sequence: CASSLGGGQPNTGELFF.

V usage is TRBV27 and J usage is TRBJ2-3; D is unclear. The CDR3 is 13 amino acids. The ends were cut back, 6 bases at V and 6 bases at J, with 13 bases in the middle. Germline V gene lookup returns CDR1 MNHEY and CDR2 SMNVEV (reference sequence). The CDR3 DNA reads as TGTGCCAGCAGGGGTTGGGTTGATGATACGCAGTATTTT. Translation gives CASRGWVDDTQYF.

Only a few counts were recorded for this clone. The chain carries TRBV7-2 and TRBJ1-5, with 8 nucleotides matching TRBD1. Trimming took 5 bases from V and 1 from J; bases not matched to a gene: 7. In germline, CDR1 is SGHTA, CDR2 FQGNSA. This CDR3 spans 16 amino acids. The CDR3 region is CASSGQGTGSNQPQHF. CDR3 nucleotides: TGTGCCAGCAGCGGACAAGGGACAGGAAGCAATCAGCCCCAGCATTTT. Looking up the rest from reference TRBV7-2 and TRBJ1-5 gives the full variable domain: GAGVSQSPSNKVTEKGKDVELRCDPISGHTALYWYRQSLGQGLEFLIYFQGNSAPDKSGLPSDRFSAERTGGSVSTLTIQRTQQEDSAVYLCASSGQGTGSNQPQHFGDGTRLSIL.

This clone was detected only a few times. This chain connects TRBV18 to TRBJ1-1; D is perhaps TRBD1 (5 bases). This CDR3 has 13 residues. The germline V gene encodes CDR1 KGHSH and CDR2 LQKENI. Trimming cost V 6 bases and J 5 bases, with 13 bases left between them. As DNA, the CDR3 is TGTGCCAGCTCGGGGGACCCCGGGACTGAAGCTTTCTTT. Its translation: CASSGDPGTEAFF.

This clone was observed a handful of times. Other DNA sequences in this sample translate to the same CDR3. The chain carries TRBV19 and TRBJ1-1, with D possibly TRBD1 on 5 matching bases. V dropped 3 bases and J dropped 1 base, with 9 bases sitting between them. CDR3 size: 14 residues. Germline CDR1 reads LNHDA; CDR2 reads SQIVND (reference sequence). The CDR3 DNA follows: TGTGCCAGTAGTATCTCGGGGACGAACACTGAAGCTTTCTTT. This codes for CASSISGTNTEAFF.